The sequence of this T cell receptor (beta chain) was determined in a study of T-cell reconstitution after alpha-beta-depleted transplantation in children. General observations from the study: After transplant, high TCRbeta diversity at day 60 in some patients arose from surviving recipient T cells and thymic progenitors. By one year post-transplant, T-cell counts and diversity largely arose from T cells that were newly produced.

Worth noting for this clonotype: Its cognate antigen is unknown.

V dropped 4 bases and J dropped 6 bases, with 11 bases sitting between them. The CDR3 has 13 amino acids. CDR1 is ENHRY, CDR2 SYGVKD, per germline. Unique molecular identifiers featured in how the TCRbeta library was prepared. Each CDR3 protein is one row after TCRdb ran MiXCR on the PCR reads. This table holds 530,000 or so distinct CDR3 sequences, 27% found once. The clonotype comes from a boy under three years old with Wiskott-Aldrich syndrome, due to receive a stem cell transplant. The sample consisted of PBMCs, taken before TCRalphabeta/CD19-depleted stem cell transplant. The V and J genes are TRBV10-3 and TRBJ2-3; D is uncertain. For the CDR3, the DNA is TGTGCCATCAGTGCGGTCGGCAAGGATACGCAGTATTTT. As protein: CAISAVGKDTQYF.